This section outlines one T cell receptor (beta chain) sequence together with its context. TCRdb used MiXCR to reprocess the reads, holding one entry per CDR3 protein. The sample holds more than 400,000 distinct CDR3 sequences; 26% are singletons and the top ten take less than 15%. This entry is derived from a study of T cell repertoires in cytomegalovirus infection. The V gene's germline CDR1 is LNHDA and CDR2 SQIVND (reference sequence). The CDR3 sequence is 16 residues long. J gave up 5 bases and V 5 bases, and 12 bases lay outside the gene matches. Sequencing input: PBMCs. The rearrangement links TRBV19 to TRBJ2-5; 9 nucleotides agree with TRBD2. This TCR derives from a human donor in good health (CMV status not recorded). Some clones in this sample may be carry-over from other donors' samples. CDR3 sequence: CASSPGAGGVPETQYF. In DNA form, the CDR3 reads TGTGCCAGTAGTCCTGGAGCGGGAGGCGTACCGGAGACCCAGTACTTC.